Shown below are 20 T cell receptor beta chains from a single sample sequenced in a study of T cells in Graves' hyperthyroidism and ophthalmopathy. There were TCR beta CDR3 regions amplified from RNA transcripts. Using the HTBI primer set, a first-round RT-PCR was run on the TCR CDR3. TCRdb reanalysed the multiplex PCR reads using MiXCR and keeps one entry per CDR3 protein. The sample lists roughly 400,000 distinct CDR3 sequences; about 14% were seen once. Sequenced: blood. Source of these receptors: a man between 50 and 59 years old with Graves' ophthalmopathy.

This clonotype was observed many times. The DNA of the CDR3 is TGCGCCAGCAGCCGGGAAGGGTTGGATACGCAGTATTTT. It specifies CASSREGLDTQYF. The genes are TRBV5-1 and TRBJ2-3; D is perhaps TRBD2 (5 bases). Germline CDR1 SGHRS, CDR2 YFSETQ. V was cut by 4 bases and J by 6 bases, with 12 bases left in between. The CDR3 is 13 residues long.

The V gene is TRBV7-9, the J gene TRBJ2-2, with 9 bases lining up with TRBD1. Trimming cost V 3 bases and J 6 bases; bases outside gene matches: 8. CDR1 and CDR2 (germline): SEHNR, FQNEAQ (reference sequence). This CDR3 contains 16 residues. This CDR3 reads CASSFPGQGMAGELFF. The CDR3 nucleotides are TGTGCCAGCAGCTTCCCGGGACAGGGTATGGCCGGGGAGCTGTTTTTT.

This clonotype occurred many times. The chain couples TRBV12-3 or TRBV12-4 to TRBJ2-3, with TRBD2 matching over 13 bases. CDR3 length equals 16 residues. V was clipped by 5 bases and J by 3 bases; unmatched bases: 5. This chain's CDR3 is CASSRTSGSRTDTQYF. In nucleotides, the CDR3 is TGTGCCAGCAGTCGGACTAGCGGGAGCCGAACAGATACGCAGTATTTT.

This clonotype has at least ten counts. The V call is TRBV11-2, the J call TRBJ2-3, with D uncertain. This CDR3 has 11 amino acids. V gave up 5 bases and J gave up 7 bases, with 7 bases separating them. Germline CDR1 reads SGHAT; CDR2 reads FQNNGV. The chain's CDR3 is CASSASNTQYF. In DNA form, the CDR3 reads TGTGCCAGCAGCGCCTCTAATACGCAGTATTTT.

This clonotype was counted between two and nine times. The chain links TRBV15 to TRBJ2-5, with 9 bases matching TRBD2. Germline trimming cut 5 bases from V and 2 bases from J; bases unmatched to any gene: 15. The CDR3 contains 18 residues. The V gene's germline CDR1 is LNHNV and CDR2 YYDKDF (reference sequence). The CDR3 nucleotides are TGTGCCACCAGCGGCGGGGGAATTGCGGGAGGGTTTCAAGAGACCCAGTACTTC. The encoded protein is CATSGGGIAGGFQETQYF. Full variable domain (outside the CDR3, taken from reference TRBV15 and TRBJ2-5): DAMVIQNPRYQVTQFGKPVTLSCSQTLNHNVMYWYQQKSSQAPKLLFHYYDKDFNNEADTPDNFQSRRPNTSFCFLDIRSPGLGDTAMYLCATSGGGIAGGFQETQYFGPGTRLLVL.

This clonotype was seen at least ten times. This chain joins TRBV20-1 and TRBJ2-5; TRBD2 matches 7 bases. The CDR3 runs to 15 residues. V lost 5 bases, J lost 4 bases, and 13 bases stayed unmatched. From germline, CDR1 is DFQATT and CDR2 SNEGSKA (reference sequence). CDR3 protein: CSAFKTSWEVETQYF. The CDR3 bases are TGCAGTGCTTTTAAGACTAGCTGGGAGGTAGAGACCCAGTACTTC.

At least ten counts were recorded for this clonotype. The V call is TRBV29-1, the J call TRBJ2-1, with 8 bases lining up with TRBD2. The V gene's germline CDR1 is SQVTM and CDR2 ANQGSEA. The length of the CDR3 is 16 residues. V lost 5 bases and J lost 5; bases outside the gene matches: 14. CDR3 sequence reads: CSVLAGGFGVDNEQFF. In DNA, the CDR3 is TGCAGCGTTCTCGCGGGGGGCTTTGGTGTCGACAATGAGCAGTTCTTC.

This clonotype was recorded many times. V is TRBV20-1 and J is TRBJ1-5, with D possibly matching TRBD1 (6 bases). The CDR3 contains 15 residues. Deletions cut 5 bases from V and 0 bases from J, with 14 bases between. Per the germline V gene, CDR1 is DFQATT and CDR2 is SNEGSKA (reference sequence). The CDR3 DNA sequence: TGCAGTGCTCGTGGGACACCGTATAGCAATCAGCCCCAGCATTTT. Its translation: CSARGTPYSNQPQHF.

This sequence joins TRBV19 and TRBJ1-2, with 7 bases identical to TRBD1. CDR1 and CDR2 (germline): LNHDA, SQIVND (reference sequence). V gave up 5 bases and J gave up 6 bases; unmatched junction bases: 9. There are 14 residues in the CDR3. CDR3 DNA sequence: TGTGCCAGTAGTGTCTACAGGGGTCGGGATGGCTACACCTTC. It codes for CASSVYRGRDGYTF.

The chain has TRBV24-1 and TRBJ2-3; D unclear. The V and J ends lost 2 bases and 4 bases respectively, with 12 bases between them. CDR3 length: 15 residues. From germline, CDR1 is KGHDR and CDR2 SFDVKD. The CDR3 DNA is TGTGCCACCAGTGATTCCACCGTCTACGCAGATACGCAGTATTTT. This encodes CATSDSTVYADTQYF.

This clonotype was seen ten or more times. The chain is built from TRBV3-1 and TRBJ2-3; D not resolved. Trimming left V 2 bases short and J 3 bases short, with 12 bases between. Germline V lookup: CDR1 LGHDT, CDR2 YNNKEL (reference sequence). The CDR3 runs to 15 residues. CDR3 sequence (DNA): TGTGCCAGCAGCCAACGTGGTCGCGGTACAGATACGCAGTATTTT. Its protein is CASSQRGRGTDTQYF.

Ten or more counts support this clonotype. The chain carries TRBV7-2 and TRBJ2-7; perhaps D is TRBD1 or TRBD2 (5 bases each). This CDR3 contains 16 residues. The germline CDR1 and CDR2 sequences are SGHTA and FQGNSA. Trimming cost V 2 bases and J 0 bases, with 14 bases left between them. Here the CDR3 DNA reads TGTGCCAGCAGCTTATTTCTGGGGGAGTCCTCCTACGAGCAGTACTTC. Protein sequence: CASSLFLGESSYEQYF.

Many counts were recorded for this clonotype. The V call is TRBV9, the J call TRBJ2-7, with D uncertain. CDR1 is SGDLS and CDR2 is YYNGEE in the germline V gene. The germline V and J ends were trimmed by 0 bases and 2 bases, with 12 bases remaining between them. The CDR3 runs to 15 residues. CDR3 protein: CASSVERTLTYEQYF. In DNA form, the CDR3 reads TGTGCCAGCAGCGTAGAAAGGACGCTAACCTACGAGCAGTACTTC.

This clonotype was found a few times. V and J are TRBV5-1 and TRBJ2-1; 11 bases match TRBD2. With 1 base clipped from V and 4 bases from J, the junction kept 10 bases outside the gene matches. In germline, CDR1 is SGHRS, CDR2 YFSETQ. CDR3 length equals 18 residues. The CDR3 DNA reads as TGCGCCAGCAGCTTGTCAGTAGCGGGAGGGCCGATGTACAATGAGCAGTTCTTC. It specifies CASSLSVAGGPMYNEQFF.

This clonotype came up many times. The chain is built from TRBV5-4 and TRBJ2-1, with D possibly called TRBD1 or TRBD2 (6 bases each). Trimming removed 0 bases from V and 4 bases from J, with 11 bases in between. Germline assignment: CDR1 SGHNT and CDR2 YYREEE (reference sequence). CDR3 size: 15 residues. The chain's CDR3 is CASSLGGAEYNEQFF. CDR3 DNA sequence: TGTGCCAGCAGCTTGGGGGGGGCCGAATACAATGAGCAGTTCTTC.

In this sample, this clonotype turned up many times. J is TRBJ1-4 and V is TRBV24-1; D perhaps matches TRBD1 (6 bases). The CDR3 runs to 14 residues. V lost 3 bases, J lost 5 bases, and 9 bases lay in between. From germline, CDR1 is KGHDR and CDR2 SFDVKD. CDR3 coding DNA: TGTGCCACCAGTGATGCAGGACAGAATGAAAAACTGTTTTTT. Translated: CATSDAGQNEKLFF.

This clonotype was seen ten or more times. The V call is TRBV12-3 or TRBV12-4, the J call TRBJ2-1; 9 nucleotides agree with TRBD2. This CDR3 is 13 amino acids long. J was trimmed by 8 bases and V by 11 bases; bases with no gene match: 10. Written as DNA, the CDR3 is TGTGCCGCGGAGGCTAGCGGGAACGATGAGCAGTTCTTC. It is translated as CAAEASGNDEQFF.

Ten or more counts support this clonotype. The J gene is TRBJ2-5, the V gene TRBV18, with D perhaps being TRBD1 or TRBD2 (5 bases each). V lost 7 bases and J lost 5, with 14 bases in between. The V gene's germline CDR1 is KGHSH and CDR2 LQKENI. The CDR3 is 13 amino acids. CDR3 residues: CASFRELLETQYF. CDR3 bases: TGTGCCAGCTTCAGGGAGTTGTTGGAGACCCAGTACTTC.

This clonotype has ten or more counts. The rearrangement links TRBV15 to TRBJ2-7; D is possibly TRBD2 (6 bases). The CDR3 is 17 residues long. Trimming took off 0 bases at V and 1 base at J, with 16 bases between the two ends. Per germline, CDR1 LNHNV and CDR2 YYDKDF (reference sequence). In DNA, the CDR3 is TGTGCCACCAGCAGAGATATGGGAGCGGAGGGTTCCTACGAGCAGTACTTC. This encodes CATSRDMGAEGSYEQYF.

This sequence joins TRBV15 and TRBJ2-3; 8 bases map to TRBD2. After removal of 0 bases from V and 4 bases from J, the junction contained 9 bases not matched to a gene. Per germline, CDR1 LNHNV and CDR2 YYDKDF (reference sequence). This CDR3 is built from 17 residues. The CDR3 here is CATSRDLSGSGSDTQYF. CDR3 sequence (DNA): TGTGCCACCAGCAGAGATCTCAGCGGGAGCGGTTCAGATACGCAGTATTTT. Supplemented by reference TRBV15 and TRBJ2-3, the full variable domain reads DAMVIQNPRYQVTQFGKPVTLSCSQTLNHNVMYWYQQKSSQAPKLLFHYYDKDFNNEADTPDNFQSRRPNTSFCFLDIRSPGLGDTAMYLCATSRDLSGSGSDTQYFGPGTRLTVL.